Below are 19 T cell receptor beta chains sequenced from a single sample in a study of blood T cell repertoires in COVID-19. Sequencing was performed with immunoSEQ multiplex PCR; in TCRdb, only in-frame clones are kept and a portion is missing. Of about 26,000 clones in the sample, roughly 84% were seen once. The specimen was peripheral blood. These receptors were obtained from a human donor in a cohort sampled during active COVID-19. The donor label of this sample is uncertain.

The rearrangement uses TRBV12-5 and TRBJ2-2; 8 bases line up with TRBD1. The J segment lost 5 bases and the V segment lost 0 bases, leaving 5 bases of the junction unmatched. The germline V gene encodes CDR1 LGHNT and CDR2 FRNRAP. The CDR3 runs to 16 residues. The CDR3 DNA follows: TGTGCTAGTGGTTTGGTACTCACAGGGGGAACCGGGGAGCTGTTTTTT. Translated, it gives CASGLVLTGGTGELFF.

The chain recombines TRBV28 with TRBJ2-3; weak D call: TRBD1 (5 bases). In germline, CDR1 is MDHEN, CDR2 SYDVKM. The CDR3 is 16 amino acids. With 3 bases removed from V and 3 bases from J, the gap between germline ends came to 16 bases. This CDR3 reads CASSLAGQGETDTQYF. CDR3 bases: TGTGCCAGCAGTTTGGCCGGGCAGGGTGAGACAGATACGCAGTATTTT.

The V and J genes are TRBV3-1 (or the pseudogene TRBV3-2) and TRBJ1-2; 7 bases line up with TRBD1. The CDR3 runs 15 residues. Per the germline V gene, CDR1 is LGHDT and CDR2 is YNNKEL (reference sequence). V lost 1 base, J lost 7 bases, and 9 bases stayed unmatched. Here the CDR3 DNA reads TGTGCCAGCAGCCAAGCCTTACACAGGGGTGGTGGCTACACCTTC. Protein: CASSQALHRGGGYTF.

The rearrangement joins TRBV19 to TRBJ1-2; tentatively, D is TRBD1 (5 bases). Per germline, CDR1 LNHDA and CDR2 SQIVND (reference sequence). The CDR3 has 14 amino acids. V was clipped by 10 bases and J by 4 bases, with 19 bases between them. The DNA for the CDR3 is TGTGCCACCTATATGCCGGGGGGTTTCTATGGCTACACCTTC. The encoded protein is CATYMPGGFYGYTF. Drawing the rest from reference TRBV19 and TRBJ1-2, the complete variable domain is DGGITQSPKYLFRKEGQNVTLSCEQNLNHDAMYWYRQDPGQGLRLIYYSQIVNDFQKGDIAEGYSVSREKKESFPLTVTSAQKNPTAFYLCATYMPGGFYGYTFGSGTRLTVV.

The chain carries TRBV7-2 and TRBJ1-2; 10 bases are a match to TRBD1. Germline V gene lookup returns CDR1 SGHTA and CDR2 FQGNSA. This CDR3 has 15 amino acids. After removal of 5 bases from V and 5 bases from J, the junction contained 8 bases not matched to a gene. As DNA, the CDR3 is TGTGCCAGCAGCCTGACAGGGGGCGCGGGGTATGGCTACACCTTC. This gives the protein CASSLTGGAGYGYTF.

The chain links TRBV7-9 to TRBJ2-1; the match to TRBD2 covers 10 bases. V shed 3 bases, J shed 4 bases, and the junction held 3 bases outside the gene matches. This CDR3 is 15 amino acids long. Germline V CDR1 and CDR2: SEHNR, FQNEAQ (reference sequence). Written as DNA, the CDR3 is TGTGCCAGCAGCTTTTCTAGCGGGGGTTACAATGAGCAGTTCTTC. As protein: CASSFSSGGYNEQFF.

A few counts support this clone. The chain carries TRBV19 and TRBJ1-5, with D tentatively TRBD1 (6 bases). The CDR3 extends over 16 amino acids. Germline V gene sequence: CDR1 LNHDA, CDR2 SQIVND (reference sequence). V was shortened by 7 bases and J by 2 bases, with 18 bases between the two germline ends. The CDR3 region is CASTPPGRQGNQPQHF. CDR3 nucleotide sequence: TGTGCCAGTACCCCCCCAGGAAGACAGGGCAATCAGCCCCAGCATTTT.

V gene TRBV6-2 or TRBV6-3 combines with J gene TRBJ2-7; tentatively, D is TRBD2 (7 bases). The CDR3 has 16 amino acids. Trimming pared 0 bases from V and 2 bases from J, leaving 14 bases between. Per the germline V gene, CDR1 is MNHEY and CDR2 is SVGEGT. The CDR3 region is CASSYSWEGGAYEQYF. The CDR3, as DNA: TGTGCCAGCAGTTACTCCTGGGAGGGGGGAGCCTACGAGCAGTACTTC.

The rearrangement joins TRBV18 to TRBJ1-1; D possibly corresponds to TRBD1 (6 bases). CDR1 KGHSH and CDR2 LQKENI come from the germline V gene. The germline V and J ends were trimmed by 3 bases and 5 bases, with 13 bases remaining between them. The CDR3 extends over 14 amino acids. This CDR3 reads CASSPGQRGTEAFF. CDR3 nucleotide sequence: TGTGCCAGCTCACCCGGACAGCGCGGGACTGAAGCTTTCTTT.

The CDR3 nucleotides are TGTGCCAGCATCGTACACAAAACAGGGTCCCAGCATTTT. This translates into CASIVHKTGSQHF. The V gene is TRBV5-4, the J gene TRBJ1-5; D is possibly TRBD1 (6 bases). The germline CDR1 and CDR2 sequences are SGHNT and YYREEE (reference sequence). V was cut by 6 bases and J by 11 bases, with 18 bases left in between. This CDR3 is built from 13 residues.

The V gene is TRBV15, the J gene TRBJ2-5; D gene ambiguous. Germline lookup yields CDR1 LNHNV and CDR2 YYDKDF (reference sequence). The CDR3 is 13 residues long. The ends were cut back, 0 bases at V and 2 bases at J, with 4 bases in the middle. The CDR3 protein is CATSRDKQETQYF. CDR3 bases: TGTGCCACCAGCAGAGATAAACAAGAGACCCAGTACTTC.

Sample share makes this clone medium-sized (0.01 to 0.1%). The V call is TRBV5-1, the J call TRBJ2-7, with D perhaps matching TRBD1 (6 bases). The CDR3 is 14 residues long. Germline lookup yields CDR1 SGHRS and CDR2 YFSETQ. Trimming removed 0 bases at V and 5 bases at J, with 12 bases between. This CDR3 is CASSLAGRGNEQYF. The CDR3, as DNA: TGCGCCAGCAGCTTGGCCGGCAGGGGTAACGAGCAGTACTTC.

The chain is built from TRBV10-3 and TRBJ2-1; 12 bases line up with TRBD2. This CDR3 comprises 15 residues. With V trimmed by 4 bases and J by 7 bases, 5 bases remained unmatched. Germline V CDR1 and CDR2: ENHRY, SYGVKD. The CDR3 DNA is TGTGCCATCAGTGTTGCTAGCGGGGGGGGAAATGAGCAGTTCTTC. As protein: CAISVASGGGNEQFF.

The chain joins TRBV27 to TRBJ2-7, with TRBD1 matching 10 bases. Germline V gene lookup returns CDR1 MNHEY and CDR2 SMNVEV (reference sequence). The ends lost 3 bases at V and 2 bases at J; junction bases unmatched: 10. The CDR3 covers 17 residues. CDR3 sequence: CASSLYGQGGNTYEQYF. The DNA for the CDR3 is TGTGCCAGCAGTTTGTATGGACAGGGGGGAAATACCTACGAGCAGTACTTC.

This clone was picked up one time. This chain links TRBV7-2 with TRBJ1-6; no clear D. The CDR3 is made up of 15 amino acids. CDR1 and CDR2 (germline): SGHTA, FQGNSA. The V end was cut by 4 bases, the J end by 10 bases, with 17 bases between. CDR3 sequence (DNA): TGTGCCAGCAGCTCCGGAGGCGCGGTAGGGTCACCCCTCCACTTT. Translating gives CASSSGGAVGSPLHF.

The chain joins TRBV4-1 to TRBJ1-2; D possibly corresponds to TRBD1 (5 bases). The ends were cut back, 0 bases at V and 3 bases at J, with 14 bases in the middle. The CDR3 is made up of 16 amino acids. CDR1 and CDR2 (germline): MGHRA, YSYEKL. CDR3 DNA sequence: TGCGCCAGCAGCCAAGATCAGGCCCGGGGGGACTATGGCTACACCTTC. It encodes CASSQDQARGDYGYTF.

V and J are TRBV7-2 and TRBJ1-2; possible D gene TRBD1, 6 bases. In germline, CDR1 is SGHTA, CDR2 FQGNSA. The V gene lost 2 bases and the J gene lost 4 bases, with 14 bases spanning the gap. The CDR3 sequence is 15 residues long. In DNA, the CDR3 is TGTGCCAGCAGCTTACGGGACACCAGAGGCTATGGCTACACCTTC. This encodes CASSLRDTRGYGYTF.

The rearrangement joins TRBV7-9 to TRBJ2-3; 8 bases line up with TRBD2. The CDR3 covers 14 residues. The junction had 6 bases not matched to a gene; V was cut back by 10 bases and J by 0 bases. CDR1 and CDR2 (germline): SEHNR, FQNEAQ (reference sequence). The CDR3 reads CATSREGSTDTQYF. For the CDR3, the DNA is TGTGCCACCTCACGGGAGGGTAGCACAGATACGCAGTATTTT.

This chain uses TRBV19 with TRBJ1-5; no clear D. CDR3 length: 12 amino acids. The V and J ends lost 6 bases and 3 bases respectively, with 6 bases between them. Looked up from germline, CDR1 is LNHDA and CDR2 is SQIVND (reference sequence). This CDR3 reads CASRASNQPQHF. The CDR3 region has the DNA TGTGCCAGTAGGGCCTCCAATCAGCCCCAGCATTTT.